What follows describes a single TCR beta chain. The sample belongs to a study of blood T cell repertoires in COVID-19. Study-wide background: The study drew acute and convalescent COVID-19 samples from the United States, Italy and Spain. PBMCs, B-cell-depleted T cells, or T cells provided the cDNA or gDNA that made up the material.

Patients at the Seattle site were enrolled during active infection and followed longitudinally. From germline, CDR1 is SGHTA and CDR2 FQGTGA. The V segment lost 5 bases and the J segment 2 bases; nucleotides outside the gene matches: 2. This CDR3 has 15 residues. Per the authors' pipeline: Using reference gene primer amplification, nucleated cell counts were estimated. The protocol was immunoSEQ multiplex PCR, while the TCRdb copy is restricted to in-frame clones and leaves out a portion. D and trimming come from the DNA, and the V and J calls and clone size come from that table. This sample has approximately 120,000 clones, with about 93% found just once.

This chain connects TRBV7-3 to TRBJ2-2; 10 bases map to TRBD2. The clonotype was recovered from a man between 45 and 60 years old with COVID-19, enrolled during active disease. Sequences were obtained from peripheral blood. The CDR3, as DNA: TGTGCCAGCAGCCGGACTAGCGGTAACACCGGGGAGCTGTTTTTT. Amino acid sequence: CASSRTSGNTGELFF.